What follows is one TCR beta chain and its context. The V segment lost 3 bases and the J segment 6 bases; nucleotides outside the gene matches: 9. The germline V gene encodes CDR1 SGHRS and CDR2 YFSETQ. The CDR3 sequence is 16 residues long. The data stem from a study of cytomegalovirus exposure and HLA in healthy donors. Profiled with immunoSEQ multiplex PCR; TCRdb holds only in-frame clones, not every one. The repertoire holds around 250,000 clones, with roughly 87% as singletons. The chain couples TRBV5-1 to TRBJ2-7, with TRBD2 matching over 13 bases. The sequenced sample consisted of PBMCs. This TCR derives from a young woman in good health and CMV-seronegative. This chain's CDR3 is CASSSSLAGGLGEQYF. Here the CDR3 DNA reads TGCGCCAGCAGCTCTTCACTAGCGGGAGGGTTGGGCGAGCAGTACTTC.